Each of the 3 T cell receptor beta chains below was sequenced from the same sample in a study of T cell clones after liver transplantation (dated by TCRdb to between 2017 and 2020). The library was made by the immunoSEQ multiplex PCR assay. In TCRdb, the immuneACCESS table is reduced to in-frame sequences with V and J assigned. These tables do not hold every clone; where another copy was compared, an unresolved V gene accounts for under half, and the others remain unexplained. The sample records 75,000 to 95,000 clones, about 85% of which are singletons. The ten most abundant clones make up around 2.2% of the sample. The specimen comprised CD4+ T cells from blood, sampled less than 50 months after liver transplant. These receptors all stem from a human patient who received a liver transplant. Following transplantation, part of the T cell population may be supplied by the graft donor rather than the patient.

The rearrangement uses TRBV7-9 and TRBJ2-5, with 10 bases that match TRBD2. This CDR3 is built from 15 residues. V gave up 0 bases and J gave up 4 bases; unmatched junction bases: 2. CDR1 and CDR2 from the germline V gene are SEHNR and FQNEAQ (reference sequence). CDR3 loop: CASSLASGGRETQYF. In nucleotides, the CDR3 is TGTGCCAGCAGCTTAGCTAGCGGGGGGAGAGAGACCCAGTACTTC. The full variable domain, rest sourced from reference TRBV7-9 and TRBJ2-5, is DTGVSQNPRHKITKRGQNVTFRCDPISEHNRLYWYRQTLGQGPEFLTYFQNEAQLEKSRLLSDRFSAERPKGSFSTLEIQRTEQGDSAMYLCASSLASGGRETQYFGPGTRLLVL.

This rearrangement joins TRBV4-1 to TRBJ1-1; TRBD1 is a possible D gene (6 bases). Trimming cost V 0 bases and J 4 bases, with 15 bases left between them. The CDR3 consists of 16 residues. CDR1 is MGHRA and CDR2 is YSYEKL in the germline V gene. The CDR3 region is CASSQDKDRLGTEAFF. DNA of the CDR3: TGCGCCAGCAGCCAAGATAAGGACAGATTGGGCACTGAAGCTTTCTTT.

The rearrangement joins TRBV11-1 to TRBJ2-2; the D call may be TRBD1 or TRBD2 (5 bases each). Trimming took 6 bases from V and 0 from J, leaving 17 bases between them. This CDR3 is 17 amino acids long. Germline V gene sequence: CDR1 SGHAT, CDR2 FQDESV (reference sequence). CDR3 amino acids: CASREGTWDPNTGELFF. CDR3 DNA: TGTGCCAGCAGAGAGGGGACGTGGGATCCGAACACCGGGGAGCTGTTTTTT.